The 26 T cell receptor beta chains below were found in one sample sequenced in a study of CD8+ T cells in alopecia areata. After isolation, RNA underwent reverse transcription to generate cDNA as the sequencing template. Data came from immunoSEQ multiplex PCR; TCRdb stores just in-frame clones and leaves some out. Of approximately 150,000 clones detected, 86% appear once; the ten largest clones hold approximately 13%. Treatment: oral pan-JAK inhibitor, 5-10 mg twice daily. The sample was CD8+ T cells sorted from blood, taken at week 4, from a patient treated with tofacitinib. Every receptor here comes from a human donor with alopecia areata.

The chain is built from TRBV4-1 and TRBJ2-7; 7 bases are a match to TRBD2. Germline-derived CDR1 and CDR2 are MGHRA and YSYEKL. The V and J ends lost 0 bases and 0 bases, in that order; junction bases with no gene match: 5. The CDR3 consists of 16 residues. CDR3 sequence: CASSQELAGASYEQYF. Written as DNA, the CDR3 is TGCGCCAGCAGCCAAGAGCTGGCGGGAGCCTCCTACGAGCAGTACTTC.

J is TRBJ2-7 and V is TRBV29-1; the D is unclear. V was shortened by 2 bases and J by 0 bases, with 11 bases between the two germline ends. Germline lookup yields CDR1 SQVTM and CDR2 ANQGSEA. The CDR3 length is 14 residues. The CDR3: CSVELGRLSYEQYF. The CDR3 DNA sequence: TGCAGCGTTGAATTGGGTAGGCTCTCCTACGAGCAGTACTTC.

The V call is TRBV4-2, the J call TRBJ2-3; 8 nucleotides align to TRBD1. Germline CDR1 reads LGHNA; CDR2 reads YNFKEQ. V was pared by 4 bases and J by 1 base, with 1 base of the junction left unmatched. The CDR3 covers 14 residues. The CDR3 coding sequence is TGTGCCAGCAGCCCGACAGGGGGCACAGATACGCAGTATTTT. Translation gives CASSPTGGTDTQYF.

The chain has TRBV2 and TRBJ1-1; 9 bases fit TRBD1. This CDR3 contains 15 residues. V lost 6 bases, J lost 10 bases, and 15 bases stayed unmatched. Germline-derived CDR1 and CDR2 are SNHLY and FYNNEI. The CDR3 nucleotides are TGTGCCAGCAGCGTGTTACAGGGGGCGCAAGATGTAGCTTTCTTT. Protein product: CASSVLQGAQDVAFF.

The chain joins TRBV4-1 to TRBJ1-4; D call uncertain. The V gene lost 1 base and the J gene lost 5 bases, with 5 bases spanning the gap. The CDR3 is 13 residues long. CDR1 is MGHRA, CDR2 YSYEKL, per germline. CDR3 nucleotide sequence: TGCGCCAGCAGCCAAGGACCAAATGAAAAACTGTTTTTT. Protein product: CASSQGPNEKLFF.

CDR3 bases: TGTGCCAGCGGGCTAGCGGGAGTAGAGACCCAGTACTTC. Translating it yields CASGLAGVETQYF. This sequence joins TRBV2 and TRBJ2-5; TRBD2 agrees at 10 bases. In germline, CDR1 is SNHLY, CDR2 FYNNEI. The V segment lost 8 bases and the J segment 4 bases; nucleotides outside the gene matches: 4. This CDR3 comprises 13 residues.

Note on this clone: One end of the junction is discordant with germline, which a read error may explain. This CDR3 reads CASSRSTHSDTQYF. The CDR3 coding sequence is TGTGCTAGCAGCCGATCCACTCACTCGGATACGCAGTATTTT. The chain uses TRBV7-7 and TRBJ2-3; D is uncertain. CDR3 length equals 14 residues. Per germline, CDR1 SSHAT and CDR2 FNYEAQ (reference sequence).

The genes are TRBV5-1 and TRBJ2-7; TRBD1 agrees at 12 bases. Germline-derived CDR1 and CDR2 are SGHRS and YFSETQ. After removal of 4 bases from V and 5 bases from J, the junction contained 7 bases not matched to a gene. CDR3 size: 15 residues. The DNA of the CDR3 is TGCGCCAGCAGCACCGGGACAGGGGGCCCCAACGAGCAGTACTTC. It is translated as CASSTGTGGPNEQYF.

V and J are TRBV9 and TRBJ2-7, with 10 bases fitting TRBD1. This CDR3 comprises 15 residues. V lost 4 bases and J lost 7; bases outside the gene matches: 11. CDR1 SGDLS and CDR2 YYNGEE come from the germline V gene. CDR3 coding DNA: TGTGCCAGCAGCATCTCCGGGACAGGGGCGGGGGAGCAGTACTTC. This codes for CASSISGTGAGEQYF.

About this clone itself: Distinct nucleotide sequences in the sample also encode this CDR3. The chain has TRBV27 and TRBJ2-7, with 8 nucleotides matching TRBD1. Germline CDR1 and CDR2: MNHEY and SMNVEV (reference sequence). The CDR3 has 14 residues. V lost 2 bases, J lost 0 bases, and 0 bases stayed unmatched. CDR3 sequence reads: CASSLGTGSYEQYF. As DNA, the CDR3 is TGTGCCAGCAGTTTAGGGACAGGCTCCTACGAGCAGTACTTC.

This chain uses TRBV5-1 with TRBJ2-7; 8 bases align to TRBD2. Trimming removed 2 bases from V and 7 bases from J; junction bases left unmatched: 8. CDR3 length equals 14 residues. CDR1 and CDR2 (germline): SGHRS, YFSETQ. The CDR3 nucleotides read TGCGCCAGCAGCTTCCCGCGAGCGGGGGAAGAGCAGTACTTC. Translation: CASSFPRAGEEQYF.

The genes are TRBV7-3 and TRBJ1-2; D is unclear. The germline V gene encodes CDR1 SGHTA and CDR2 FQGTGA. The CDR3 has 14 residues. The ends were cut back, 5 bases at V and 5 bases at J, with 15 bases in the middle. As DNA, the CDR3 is TGTGCCAGCAGCCCCGTGGCTAACGGATATGGCTACACCTTC. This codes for CASSPVANGYGYTF. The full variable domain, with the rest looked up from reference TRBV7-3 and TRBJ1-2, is GAGVSQTPSNKVTEKGKYVELRCDPISGHTALYWYRQSLGQGPEFLIYFQGTGAADDSGLPNDRFFAVRPEGSVSTLKIQRTERGDSAVYLCASSPVANGYGYTFGSGTRLTVV.

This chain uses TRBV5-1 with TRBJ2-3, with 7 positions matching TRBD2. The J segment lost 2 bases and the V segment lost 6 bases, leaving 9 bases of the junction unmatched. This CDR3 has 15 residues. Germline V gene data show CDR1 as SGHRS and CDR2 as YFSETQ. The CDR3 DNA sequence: TGCGCCAGCACCCTGCCCAGCGGGGCCACAGATACGCAGTATTTT. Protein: CASTLPSGATDTQYF.

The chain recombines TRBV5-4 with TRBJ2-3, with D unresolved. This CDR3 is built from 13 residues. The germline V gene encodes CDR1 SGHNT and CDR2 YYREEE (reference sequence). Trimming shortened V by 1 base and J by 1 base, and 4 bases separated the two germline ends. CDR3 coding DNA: TGTGCCAGCAGCTTGTCGGGCACAGATACGCAGTATTTT. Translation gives CASSLSGTDTQYF.

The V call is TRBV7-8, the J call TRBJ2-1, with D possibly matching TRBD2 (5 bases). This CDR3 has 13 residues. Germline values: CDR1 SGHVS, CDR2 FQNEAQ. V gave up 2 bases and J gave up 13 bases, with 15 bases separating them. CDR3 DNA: TGTGCCAGCAGCTTAATGTCGCGTAGCGCTCAGTTCTTC. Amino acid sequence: CASSLMSRSAQFF.

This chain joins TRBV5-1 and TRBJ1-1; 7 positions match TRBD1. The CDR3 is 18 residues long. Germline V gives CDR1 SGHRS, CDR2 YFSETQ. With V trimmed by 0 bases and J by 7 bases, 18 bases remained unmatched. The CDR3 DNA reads TGCGCCAGCAGCTTGGGCGTAGGGGACAGAGAACCTCGGGGTGAAGCTTTCTTT. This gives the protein CASSLGVGDREPRGEAFF.

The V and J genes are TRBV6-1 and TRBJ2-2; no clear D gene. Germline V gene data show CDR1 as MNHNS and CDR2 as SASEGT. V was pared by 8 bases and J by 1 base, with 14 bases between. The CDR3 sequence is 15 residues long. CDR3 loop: CASGRTPLNTGELFF. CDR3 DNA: TGTGCCAGCGGTAGAACCCCATTGAACACCGGGGAGCTGTTTTTT.

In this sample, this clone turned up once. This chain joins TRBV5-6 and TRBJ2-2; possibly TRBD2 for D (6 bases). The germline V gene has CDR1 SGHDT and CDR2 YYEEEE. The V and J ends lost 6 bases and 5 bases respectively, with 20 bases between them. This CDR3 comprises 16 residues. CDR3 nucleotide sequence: TGTGCCAGCACCAACCCACCGGGGGAATCAACCGGGGAGCTGTTTTTT. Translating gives CASTNPPGESTGELFF.

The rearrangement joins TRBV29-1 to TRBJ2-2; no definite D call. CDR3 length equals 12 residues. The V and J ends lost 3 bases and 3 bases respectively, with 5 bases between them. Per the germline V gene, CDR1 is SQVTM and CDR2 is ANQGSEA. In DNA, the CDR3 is TGCAGCGTTGAGGTGGACACCGGGGAGCTGTTTTTT. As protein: CSVEVDTGELFF.

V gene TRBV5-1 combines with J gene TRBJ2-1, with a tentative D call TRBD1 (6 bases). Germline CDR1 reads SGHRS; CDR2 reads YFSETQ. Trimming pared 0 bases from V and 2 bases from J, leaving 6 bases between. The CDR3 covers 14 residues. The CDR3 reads CASSLGTAYNEQFF. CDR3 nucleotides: TGCGCCAGCAGCTTGGGGACAGCCTACAATGAGCAGTTCTTC.

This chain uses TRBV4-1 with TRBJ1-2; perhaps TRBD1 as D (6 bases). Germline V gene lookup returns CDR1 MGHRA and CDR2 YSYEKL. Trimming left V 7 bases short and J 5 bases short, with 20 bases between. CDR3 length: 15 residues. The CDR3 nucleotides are TGCGCCAGCAACGGAGGGGGGACGGCGAATTATGGCTACACCTTC. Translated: CASNGGGTANYGYTF.

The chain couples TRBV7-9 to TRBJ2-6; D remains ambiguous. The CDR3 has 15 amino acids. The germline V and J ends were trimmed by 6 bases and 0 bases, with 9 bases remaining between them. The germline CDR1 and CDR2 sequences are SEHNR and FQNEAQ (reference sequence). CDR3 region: CASSSVDSGANVLTF. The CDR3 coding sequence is TGTGCCAGCAGTTCCGTAGACTCTGGGGCCAACGTCCTGACTTTC.

Here the CDR3 reads CASSLQGTSYEQYF. Here the CDR3 DNA reads TGTGCCAGCAGCCTCCAGGGGACCTCCTACGAGCAGTACTTC. The rearrangement links TRBV9 to TRBJ2-7, with a weak D call TRBD1 (6 bases). CDR1 is SGDLS and CDR2 is YYNGEE in the germline V gene. The CDR3 runs 14 residues. V was cut by 4 bases and J by 0 bases, with 11 bases left in between.

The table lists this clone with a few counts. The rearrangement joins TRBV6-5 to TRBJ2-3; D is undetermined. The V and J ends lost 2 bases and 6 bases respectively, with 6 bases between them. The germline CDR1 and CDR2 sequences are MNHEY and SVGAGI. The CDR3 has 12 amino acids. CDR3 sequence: CASSYNRDTQYF. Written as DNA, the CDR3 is TGTGCCAGCAGTTACAACCGGGATACGCAGTATTTT.

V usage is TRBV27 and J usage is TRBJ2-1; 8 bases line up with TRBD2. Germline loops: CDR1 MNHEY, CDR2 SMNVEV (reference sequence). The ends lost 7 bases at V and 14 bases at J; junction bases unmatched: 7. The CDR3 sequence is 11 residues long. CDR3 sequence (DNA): TGTGCCAGCATGGGCCGGGGGGGTGAGTTCTTC. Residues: CASMGRGGEFF.

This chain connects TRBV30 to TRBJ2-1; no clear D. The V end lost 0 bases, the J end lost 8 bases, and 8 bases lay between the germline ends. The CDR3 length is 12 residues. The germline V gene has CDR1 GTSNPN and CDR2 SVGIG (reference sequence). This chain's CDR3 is CAWSVLGDEQFF. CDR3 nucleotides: TGTGCCTGGAGTGTTTTGGGCGATGAGCAGTTCTTC.